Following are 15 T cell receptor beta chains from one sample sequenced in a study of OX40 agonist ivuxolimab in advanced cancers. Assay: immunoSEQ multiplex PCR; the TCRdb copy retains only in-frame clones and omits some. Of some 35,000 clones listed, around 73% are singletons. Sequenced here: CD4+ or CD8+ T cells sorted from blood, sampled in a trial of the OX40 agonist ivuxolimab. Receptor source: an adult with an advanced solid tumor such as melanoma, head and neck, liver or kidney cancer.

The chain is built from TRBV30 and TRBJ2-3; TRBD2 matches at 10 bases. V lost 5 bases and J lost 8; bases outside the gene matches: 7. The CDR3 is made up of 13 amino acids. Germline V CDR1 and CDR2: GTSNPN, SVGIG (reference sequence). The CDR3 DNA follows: TGTGCCTGGGGAAGCGGGAGGGCCGGTACGCAGTATTTT. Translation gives CAWGSGRAGTQYF. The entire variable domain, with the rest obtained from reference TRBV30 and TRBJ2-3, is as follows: SQTIHQWPATLVQPVGSPLSLECTVEGTSNPNLYWYRQAAGRGLQLLFYSVGIGQISSEVPQNLSASRPQDRQFILSSKKLLLSDSGFYLCAWGSGRAGTQYFGPGTRLTVL.

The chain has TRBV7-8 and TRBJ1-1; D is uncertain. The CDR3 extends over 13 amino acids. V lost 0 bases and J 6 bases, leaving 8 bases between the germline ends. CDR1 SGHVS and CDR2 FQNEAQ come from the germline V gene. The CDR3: CASSLASGAEAFF. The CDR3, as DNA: TGTGCCAGCAGCTTAGCGAGTGGGGCTGAAGCTTTCTTT. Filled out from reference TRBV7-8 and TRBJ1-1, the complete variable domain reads GAGVSQSPRYKVAKRGQDVALRCDPISGHVSLFWYQQALGQGPEFLTYFQNEAQLDKSGLPSDRFFAERPEGSVSTLKIQRTQQEDSAVYLCASSLASGAEAFFGQGTRLTVV.

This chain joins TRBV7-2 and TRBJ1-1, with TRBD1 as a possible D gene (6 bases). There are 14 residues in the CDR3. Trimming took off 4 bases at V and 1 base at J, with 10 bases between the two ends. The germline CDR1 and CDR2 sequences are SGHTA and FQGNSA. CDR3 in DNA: TGTGCCAGCAGCTCACAGGGTAGGAACACTGAAGCTTTCTTT. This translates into CASSSQGRNTEAFF.

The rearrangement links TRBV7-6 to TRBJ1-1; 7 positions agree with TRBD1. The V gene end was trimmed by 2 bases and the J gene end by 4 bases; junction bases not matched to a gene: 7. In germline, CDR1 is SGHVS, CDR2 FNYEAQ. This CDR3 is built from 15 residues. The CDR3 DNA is TGTGCCAGCAGCTTACCGACAGGGCGCAGCACTGAAGCTTTCTTT. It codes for CASSLPTGRSTEAFF.

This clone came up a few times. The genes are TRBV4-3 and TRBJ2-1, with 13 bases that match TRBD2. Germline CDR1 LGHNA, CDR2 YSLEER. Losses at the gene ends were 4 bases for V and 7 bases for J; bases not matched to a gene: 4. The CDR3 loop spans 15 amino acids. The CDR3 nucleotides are TGCGCCAGCAGCCCGTGGACTAGCGGGAGAAATGAGCAGTTCTTC. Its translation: CASSPWTSGRNEQFF.

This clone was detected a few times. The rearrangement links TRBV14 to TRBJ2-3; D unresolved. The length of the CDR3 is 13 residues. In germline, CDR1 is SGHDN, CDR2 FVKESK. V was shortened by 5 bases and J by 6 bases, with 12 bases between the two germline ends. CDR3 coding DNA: TGTGCCAGCAGCTCCGGGCCGAGGGATACGCAGTATTTT. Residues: CASSSGPRDTQYF.

CDR3 amino acids: CASSRYQTDSYEQYF. The CDR3 nucleotides read TGTGCCAGTAGTAGATACCAGACAGACTCCTACGAGCAGTACTTC. V usage is TRBV19 and J usage is TRBJ2-7; D possibly corresponds to TRBD1 (5 bases). Germline CDR1 is LNHDA and CDR2 is SQIVND (reference sequence). The CDR3 covers 15 residues. Trimming took 4 bases from V and 0 from J, leaving 13 bases between them.

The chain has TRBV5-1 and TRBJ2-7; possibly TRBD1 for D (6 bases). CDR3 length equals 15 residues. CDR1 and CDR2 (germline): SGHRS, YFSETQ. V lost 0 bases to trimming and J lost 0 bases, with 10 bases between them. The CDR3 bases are TGCGCCAGCAGCTTGGGGACAGTTAACTCCTACGAGCAGTACTTC. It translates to CASSLGTVNSYEQYF.

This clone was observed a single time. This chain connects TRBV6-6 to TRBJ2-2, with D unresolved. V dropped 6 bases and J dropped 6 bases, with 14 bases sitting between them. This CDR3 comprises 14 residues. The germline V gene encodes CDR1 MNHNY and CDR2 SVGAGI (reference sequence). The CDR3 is CASRPRLDAGELFF. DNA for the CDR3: TGTGCCAGCAGACCCCGGCTGGACGCCGGGGAGCTGTTTTTT.

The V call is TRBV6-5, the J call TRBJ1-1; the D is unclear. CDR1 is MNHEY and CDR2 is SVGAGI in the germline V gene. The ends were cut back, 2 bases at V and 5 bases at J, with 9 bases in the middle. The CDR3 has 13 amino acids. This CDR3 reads CASSYTLKTEAFF. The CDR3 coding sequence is TGTGCCAGCAGTTACACGTTAAAAACTGAAGCTTTCTTT.

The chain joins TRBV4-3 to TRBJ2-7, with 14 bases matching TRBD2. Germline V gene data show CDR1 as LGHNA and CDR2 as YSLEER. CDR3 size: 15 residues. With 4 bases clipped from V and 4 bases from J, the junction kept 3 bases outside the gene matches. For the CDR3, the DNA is TGCGCCAGCAGCCGAGGGACTAGCGGGAGTTACGAGCAGTACTTC. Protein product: CASSRGTSGSYEQYF.

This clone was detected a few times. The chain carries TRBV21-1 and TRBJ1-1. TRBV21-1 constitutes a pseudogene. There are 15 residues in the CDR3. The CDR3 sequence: CASSKLTGRDTEAFF. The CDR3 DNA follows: TGTGCCAGCAGCAAACTTACGGGTCGGGACACTGAAGCTTTCTTT.

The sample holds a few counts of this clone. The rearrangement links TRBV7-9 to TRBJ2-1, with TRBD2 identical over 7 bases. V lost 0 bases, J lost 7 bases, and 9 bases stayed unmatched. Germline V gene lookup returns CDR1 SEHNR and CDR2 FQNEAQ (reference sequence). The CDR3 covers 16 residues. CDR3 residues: CASSLARPSGMNEQFF. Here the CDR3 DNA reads TGTGCCAGCAGCTTAGCGCGGCCTAGCGGAATGAATGAGCAGTTCTTC.

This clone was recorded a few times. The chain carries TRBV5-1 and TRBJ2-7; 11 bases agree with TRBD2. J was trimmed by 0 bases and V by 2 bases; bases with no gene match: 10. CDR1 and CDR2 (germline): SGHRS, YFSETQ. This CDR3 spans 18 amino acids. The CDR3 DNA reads TGCGCCAGCAGCTTCAACATACTAGCGGGGGACCCCTCCTACGAGCAGTACTTC. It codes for CASSFNILAGDPSYEQYF.

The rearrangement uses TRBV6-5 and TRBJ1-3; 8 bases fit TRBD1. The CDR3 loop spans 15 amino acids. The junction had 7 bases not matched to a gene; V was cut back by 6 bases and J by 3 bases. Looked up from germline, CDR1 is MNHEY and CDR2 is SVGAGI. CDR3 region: CASRATRGLGNTIYF. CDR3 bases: TGTGCCAGCAGAGCGACCAGGGGGCTTGGAAACACCATATATTTT.